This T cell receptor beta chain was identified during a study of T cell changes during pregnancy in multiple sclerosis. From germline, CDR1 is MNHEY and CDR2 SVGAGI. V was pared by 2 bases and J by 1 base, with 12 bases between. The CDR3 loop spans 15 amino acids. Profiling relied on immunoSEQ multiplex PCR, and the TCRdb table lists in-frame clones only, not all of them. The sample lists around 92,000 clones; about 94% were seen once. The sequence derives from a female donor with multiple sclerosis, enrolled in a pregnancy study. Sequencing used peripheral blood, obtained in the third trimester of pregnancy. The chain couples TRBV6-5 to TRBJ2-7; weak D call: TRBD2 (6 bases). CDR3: CASSYGGTPSYEQYF. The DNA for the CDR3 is TGTGCCAGCAGTTACGGCGGGACCCCTTCCTACGAGCAGTACTTC.